Shown below are 10 T cell receptor beta chains from a single sample sequenced in a study of T cell repertoires in cytomegalovirus infection. TCRdb called the reads again in MiXCR, with one record for every CDR3 protein. The sample lists 350,000 to 450,000 distinct CDR3 sequences, 15% to 20% occurring once. Sequenced material: PBMCs. These receptors were collected from a human donor in good health (CMV status not recorded). Some clones in this sample may be carry-over from other donors' samples.

This clonotype was detected a few times. The V gene is TRBV7-9, the J gene TRBJ2-3, with D uncertain. V lost 7 bases to trimming and J lost 4 bases, with 12 bases between them. Germline V lookup: CDR1 SEHNR, CDR2 FQNEAQ (reference sequence). The CDR3 has 13 residues. CDR3 nucleotide sequence: TGTGCCAGCACCCTCTCGGTTTCAGATACGCAGTATTTT. Its translation is CASTLSVSDTQYF.

The CDR3 DNA is TGTGCCAGTAGCTCGGGATCACAGTACAATGAGCAGTTCTTC. Its translation: CASSSGSQYNEQFF. The gene calls are TRBV19 and TRBJ2-1; D perhaps matches TRBD2 (5 bases). Germline CDR1 and CDR2: LNHDA and SQIVND (reference sequence). The V end lost 6 bases, the J end lost 4 bases, and 13 bases lay between the germline ends. The CDR3 spans 14 residues. Full variable domain (remainder filled in from reference TRBV19 and TRBJ2-1): DGGITQSPKYLFRKEGQNVTLSCEQNLNHDAMYWYRQDPGQGLRLIYYSQIVNDFQKGDIAEGYSVSREKKESFPLTVTSAQKNPTAFYLCASSSGSQYNEQFFGPGTRLTVL.

This clonotype was detected ten times or more. This chain uses TRBV7-2 with TRBJ2-7; D not certain. CDR1 SGHTA and CDR2 FQGNSA come from the germline V gene. Trimming stripped 1 base from V and 1 base from J, with 8 bases between. This CDR3 contains 14 residues. Written as DNA, the CDR3 is TGTGCCAGCAGCTTAGAGGGCCATTCCTACGAGCAGTACTTC. This gives the protein CASSLEGHSYEQYF.

This clonotype was counted at least ten times. The chain employs TRBV28 and TRBJ1-4, with D possibly matching TRBD1 (5 bases). Trimming stripped 5 bases from V and 5 bases from J, with 9 bases between. CDR1 is MDHEN and CDR2 is SYDVKM in the germline V gene. This CDR3 comprises 13 residues. CDR3 bases: TGTGCCAGCAGTCACCGGGGGAATGAAAAACTGTTTTTT. This sequence encodes CASSHRGNEKLFF. The variable domain in full, with the rest retrieved from reference TRBV28 and TRBJ1-4, is DVKVTQSSRYLVKRTGEKVFLECVQDMDHENMFWYRQDPGLGLRLIYFSYDVKMKEKGDIPEGYSVSREKKERFSLILESASTNQTSMYLCASSHRGNEKLFFGSGTQLSVL.

V gene TRBV6-1 combines with J gene TRBJ1-5; TRBD1 might be the D (6 bases). The V end lost 4 bases, the J end lost 2 bases, and 12 bases lay between the germline ends. CDR3 length equals 15 residues. The germline CDR1 and CDR2 sequences are MNHNS and SASEGT. This chain's CDR3 is CASSARTDGNQPQHF. In DNA form, the CDR3 reads TGTGCCAGCAGTGCCCGGACAGATGGCAATCAGCCCCAGCATTTT.

This clonotype showed up just a few times. The chain links TRBV12-3 or TRBV12-4 to TRBJ1-1; 8 bases agree with TRBD1. V gave up 5 bases and J gave up 12 bases; unmatched junction bases: 5. The CDR3 covers 11 residues. The CDR3 nucleotides read TGTGCCAGCAGTAACAGGGGGATAACTTTCTTT. Translating gives CASSNRGITFF.

There are many counts of this clonotype. Here the CDR3 DNA reads TGTGCCAGCAGCCTGGGGAGGGGAGCTTTCTTT. It specifies CASSLGRGAFF. The V and J genes are TRBV7-2 and TRBJ1-1; D perhaps matches TRBD1 (5 bases). This CDR3 has 11 amino acids. Between the trimmed V and J ends, which lost 5 bases and 10 bases, there was a span of 11 bases. The V gene's germline CDR1 is SGHTA and CDR2 FQGNSA.

This clonotype was counted a few times. This sequence joins TRBV20-1 and TRBJ2-7; possible D gene TRBD1, 6 bases. The germline CDR1 and CDR2 sequences are DFQATT and SNEGSKA (reference sequence). This CDR3 is 14 amino acids long. Trimming pared 5 bases from V and 2 bases from J, leaving 16 bases between. The CDR3 region is CSALRGTGTYEQYF. CDR3 DNA: TGCAGTGCTCTGAGGGGGACGGGAACCTACGAGCAGTACTTC.

This clonotype was seen at least ten times. This chain uses TRBV12-3 or TRBV12-4 with TRBJ2-3; D remains unclear. V was shortened by 6 bases and J by 6 bases, with 10 bases between the two germline ends. The CDR3 spans 12 residues. DNA for the CDR3: TGTGCCAGCAGACCGGATGGGGATACGCAGTATTTT. It is translated as CASRPDGDTQYF.

This clonotype is medium-sized within its sample. This chain links TRBV7-2 with TRBJ2-7, with TRBD2 matching over 8 bases. Germline assignment: CDR1 SGHTA and CDR2 FQGNSA. Unmatched junction bases numbered 10, after V lost 5 bases and J lost 7 bases. CDR3 length: 14 residues. The CDR3 DNA reads TGTGCCAGCAGCACCCTAGCGGGTACATGGGAGCAGTACTTC. The encoded protein is CASSTLAGTWEQYF.